A single sample is the source of the 18 T cell receptor beta chains below, sequenced in a study of T cell clones after liver transplantation. Profiling relied on immunoSEQ multiplex PCR, and the TCRdb table lists in-frame clones only, not all of them. The sample records more than 95,000 clones, under 90% being singletons. Sequenced material: CD4+ T cells from blood, taken around 44 months after liver transplant. The source is a human patient who received a liver transplant. Some T cells may have originated in the graft donor.

The chain recombines TRBV29-1 with TRBJ2-1; TRBD2 matches 8 bases. With 6 bases clipped from V and 4 bases from J, the junction kept 8 bases outside the gene matches. Germline CDR1 is SQVTM and CDR2 is ANQGSEA. The CDR3 is 14 residues long. This CDR3 is CSVTTSALYNEQFF. CDR3 sequence (DNA): TGCAGCGTCACGACTAGCGCCCTATACAATGAGCAGTTCTTC.

The chain recombines TRBV30 with TRBJ1-6; 7 bases line up with TRBD1. The germline CDR1 and CDR2 sequences are GTSNPN and SVGIG (reference sequence). V lost 4 bases and J lost 10; bases outside the gene matches: 4. The CDR3 runs to 12 residues. In DNA, the CDR3 is TGTGCCTGGACTCAGGGGGGATCACCCCTCCACTTT. It encodes CAWTQGGSPLHF. Full variable domain (rest looked up from reference TRBV30 and TRBJ1-6): SQTIHQWPATLVQPVGSPLSLECTVEGTSNPNLYWYRQAAGRGLQLLFYSVGIGQISSEVPQNLSASRPQDRQFILSSKKLLLSDSGFYLCAWTQGGSPLHFGNGTRLTVT.

The chain combines TRBV19 with TRBJ2-1, with D possibly being TRBD1 or TRBD2 (5 bases each). Trimming took 6 bases from V and 4 from J, leaving 10 bases between them. CDR1 is LNHDA, CDR2 SQIVND, per germline (reference sequence). This CDR3 spans 13 amino acids. CDR3 in amino acids: CASSQGEYNEQFF. In DNA, the CDR3 is TGTGCCAGTAGCCAGGGAGAATACAATGAGCAGTTCTTC.

V usage is TRBV7-6 and J usage is TRBJ2-7; 12 positions match TRBD2. With V trimmed by 5 bases and J by 2 bases, 4 bases remained unmatched. This CDR3 has 15 amino acids. Looked up from germline, CDR1 is SGHVS and CDR2 is FNYEAQ. The CDR3 DNA is TGTGCCAGCAGCCAGCTAGCGGGAGGGCCCTACGAGCAGTACTTC. Translated, it gives CASSQLAGGPYEQYF.

This chain's CDR3 is CASSQDRAWGGNYGYTF. The CDR3 nucleotides are TGCGCCAGCAGCCAAGATCGGGCTTGGGGGGGTAACTATGGCTACACCTTC. The chain carries TRBV4-1 and TRBJ1-2; D may be TRBD1 (5 bases). The V end was cut by 0 bases, the J end by 1 base, with 15 bases between. From germline, CDR1 is MGHRA and CDR2 YSYEKL. The CDR3 sequence is 17 residues long.

V is TRBV5-4 and J is TRBJ1-6; D perhaps matches TRBD1 (5 bases). CDR1 and CDR2 (germline): SGHNT, YYREEE (reference sequence). The CDR3 extends over 13 amino acids. V lost 10 bases, J lost 6 bases, and 14 bases lay in between. The CDR3 loop reads CAEGTESNSPLHF. Here the CDR3 DNA reads TGTGCCGAAGGGACGGAGAGTAATTCACCCCTCCACTTT.

Regarding this clone: An end of the junction differs from the germline gene, which may be a read error. This chain joins TRBV27 and TRBJ1-2; maybe TRBD1 (6 bases). This CDR3 contains 13 residues. Germline assignment: CDR1 MNHEY and CDR2 SMNVEV (reference sequence). The CDR3 region has the DNA TGTGCCAGCAGTTTAAGGGGGGGTGTAGGCTCCACCTTC. Protein product: CASSLRGGVGSTF.

For the CDR3, the DNA is TGTGCCAGCAGCTTAGACAGAAGGACCGGGGCCAACGTCCTGACTTTC. This encodes CASSLDRRTGANVLTF. This chain connects TRBV7-6 to TRBJ2-6; D unresolved. The CDR3 contains 16 residues. Germline V lookup: CDR1 SGHVS, CDR2 FNYEAQ. The V end was cut by 1 base, the J end by 4 bases, with 11 bases between.

The V gene is TRBV6-5, the J gene TRBJ1-2; possibly TRBD1 for D (6 bases). The CDR3 runs 14 residues. Trimming stripped 5 bases from V and 8 bases from J, with 18 bases between. Germline V gene sequence: CDR1 MNHEY, CDR2 SVGAGI. Written as DNA, the CDR3 is TGTGCCAGCAGTCCTACAGGGTCTTCTAGAGGCTACACCTTC. This gives the protein CASSPTGSSRGYTF.

V gene TRBV11-3 combines with J gene TRBJ2-3, with 12 positions matching TRBD2. Germline loops: CDR1 SGHNT, CDR2 YENEEA. V lost 1 base, J lost 3 bases, and 5 bases stayed unmatched. The CDR3 consists of 17 residues. The CDR3: CASSLATTSGRTDTQYF. The CDR3 DNA sequence: TGTGCCAGCAGCTTAGCTACGACTAGCGGGAGAACAGATACGCAGTATTTT.

This chain uses TRBV19 with TRBJ2-5, with D maybe TRBD2 (5 bases). The J call may not be correct, given that the DNA end is closer to TRBJ2-7. The CDR3 covers 11 residues. The V gene's germline CDR1 is LNHDA and CDR2 SQIVND (reference sequence). In DNA form, the CDR3 reads TGTGCCAGTAGTCGAGGGTACGAGCAGTACTTC. It codes for CASSRGYEQYF.

The chain employs TRBV9 and TRBJ1-2, with a weak D call TRBD1 (6 bases). CDR1 and CDR2 from the germline V gene are SGDLS and YYNGEE. Deletions cut 3 bases from V and 3 bases from J, with 12 bases between. This CDR3 region has 14 residues. This CDR3 is CASSATGRDYGYTF. The CDR3 DNA sequence: TGTGCCAGCAGCGCGACAGGACGGGACTATGGCTACACCTTC.

The chain uses TRBV25-1 and TRBJ2-3, with 7 bases aligning to TRBD2. CDR1 and CDR2 from the germline V gene are MGHDK and SYGVNS. V shed 7 bases, J shed 5 bases, and the junction held 9 bases outside the gene matches. The CDR3 has 14 residues. The CDR3 reads CASNPAGMVDTQYF. CDR3 DNA: TGTGCCAGCAATCCAGCGGGAATGGTAGATACGCAGTATTTT. The full variable domain, completed using reference TRBV25-1 and TRBJ2-3, is EADIYQTPRYLVIGTGKKITLECSQTMGHDKMYWYQQDPGMELHLIHYSYGVNSTEKGDLSSESTVSRIRTEHFPLTLESARPSHTSQYLCASNPAGMVDTQYFGPGTRLTVL.

The chain is built from TRBV4-3 and TRBJ1-6; the D is unclear. Trimming pared 0 bases from V and 10 bases from J, leaving 16 bases between. Looked up from germline, CDR1 is LGHNA and CDR2 is YSLEER. The CDR3 spans 16 residues. CDR3 loop: CASSQDQKPFASPLHF. Here the CDR3 DNA reads TGCGCCAGCAGCCAAGATCAAAAACCTTTTGCCTCACCCCTCCACTTT.

Here the CDR3 reads CASSTGTGSYNEQFF. The CDR3 nucleotides are TGTGCCAGCAGTACAGGGACAGGCTCCTACAATGAGCAGTTCTTC. The V call is TRBV5-4, the J call TRBJ2-1, with 8 bases lining up with TRBD1. V lost 5 bases, J lost 0 bases, and 4 bases stayed unmatched. The CDR3 extends over 15 amino acids. The V gene's germline CDR1 is SGHNT and CDR2 YYREEE (reference sequence).

This clone was picked up one time. The same CDR3 arises from other DNA sequences in this sample as well. This chain links TRBV18 with TRBJ2-2; D call uncertain. The CDR3 is 15 residues long. Germline V gene lookup returns CDR1 KGHSH and CDR2 LQKENI. Trimming pared 3 bases from V and 2 bases from J, leaving 10 bases between. The CDR3 protein is CASSPGQKNTGELFF. The CDR3 bases are TGTGCCAGCTCACCGGGTCAGAAAAACACCGGGGAGCTGTTTTTT.

For this clone: The same CDR3 arises from other DNA sequences in this sample as well. The CDR3, as DNA: TGCGCCAGCAGCTTGGTGGCAGATATGAACACTGAAGCTTTCTTT. Amino acid sequence: CASSLVADMNTEAFF. The chain combines TRBV5-1 with TRBJ1-1; D gene uncertain. Deletions cut 0 bases from V and 0 bases from J, with 9 bases between. CDR1 and CDR2 from the germline V gene are SGHRS and YFSETQ. The CDR3 runs 15 residues.

The chain carries TRBV30 and TRBJ1-6; TRBD1 matches at 7 bases. Germline values: CDR1 GTSNPN, CDR2 SVGIG (reference sequence). V was pared by 7 bases and J by 7 bases, with 7 bases of the junction left unmatched. This CDR3 is 13 amino acids long. The CDR3 spells CALQQGTNSPLHF. CDR3 DNA sequence: TGTGCCTTACAACAGGGGACCAATTCACCCCTCCACTTT.